This T cell receptor (beta chain) is drawn from a study of blood T cell repertoires in COVID-19. Study at large: Donors in the United States, Italy and Spain gave samples during acute or convalescent COVID-19. The analysed material was cDNA or gDNA that came from T cells, B-cell-depleted T cells, or PBMCs.

Germline lookup yields CDR1 LGHDT and CDR2 YNNKEL (reference sequence). The CDR3 is 14 amino acids. The V end was cut by 5 bases, the J end by 1 base, with 8 bases between. Clones were read by immunoSEQ multiplex PCR, and TCRdb kept only the in-frame ones, dropping some. The sample consists of roughly 67,000 clones, around 89% of them appearing once. Sequenced: peripheral blood. This TCR was sampled from an older woman with acute or convalescent COVID-19. The rearrangement joins TRBV3-1 (or the pseudogene TRBV3-2) to TRBJ2-2; D is unclear. CDR3 bases: TGTGCCAGCAGCTCCCGGTTGAACACCGGGGAGCTGTTTTTT. Translated: CASSSRLNTGELFF.